Below, 4 T cell receptor beta chains from the same sample are listed, as sequenced in a study of molecular identifiers for immune sequencing clone quantification. TCRdb analysed the PCR reads with MiXCR anew, one entry per CDR3 protein. The table has around 480,000 distinct CDR3 sequences, under 30% seen once; the top ten hold around 0.8%. The specimen was naive CD8+ T cells from blood, with Jurkat cell RNA spiked in. Indicated subset: FACS-sorted CD8+CD4-CCR7+CD45RA+ naive T cells. The receptors come from a human donor in good health. Some libraries in this study had Jurkat cell RNA spiked in.

A note on this clonotype: A much larger clone differs from this one at a single base, so this may be a read error. The chain combines TRBV13 with TRBJ1-1; D gene uncertain. CDR3 length equals 15 residues. Germline CDR1 and CDR2: PRHDT and FYEKMQ (reference sequence). This chain's CDR3 is CASSFNMIMNTAAFF. The CDR3 nucleotides read TGTGCCAGCAGCTTTAATATGATTATGAACACTGCAGCTTTCTTT.

This clonotype was seen repeatedly, ten times or more. The rearrangement links TRBV28 to TRBJ2-1; unclear D gene. This CDR3 contains 11 residues. Trimming shortened V by 3 bases and J by 8 bases, and 5 bases separated the two germline ends. From germline, CDR1 is MDHEN and CDR2 SYDVKM. The CDR3 region has the DNA TGTGCCAGCAGTTTCACGGATGAGCAGTTCTTC. It translates to CASSFTDEQFF.

The chain's CDR3 is CASSQATGGIGTDTQYF. The CDR3 bases are TGCGCCAGCAGCCAAGCCACAGGGGGGATCGGCACAGATACGCAGTATTTT. The rearrangement uses TRBV4-1 and TRBJ2-3, with TRBD1 matching over 8 bases. CDR3 length equals 17 residues. The germline V gene encodes CDR1 MGHRA and CDR2 YSYEKL. V lost 1 base to trimming and J lost 1 base; unmatched junction nucleotides: 7.

This clonotype was counted between two and nine times. The chain joins TRBV7-2 to TRBJ2-1; perhaps TRBD1 as D (5 bases). There are 14 residues in the CDR3. Trimming took 3 bases from V and 9 from J, leaving 15 bases between them. The germline gives CDR1 SGHTA, CDR2 FQGNSA. This chain's CDR3 is CASSFGSGAVEQFF. The CDR3 DNA sequence: TGTGCCAGCAGCTTCGGAAGTGGGGCTGTTGAGCAGTTCTTC.